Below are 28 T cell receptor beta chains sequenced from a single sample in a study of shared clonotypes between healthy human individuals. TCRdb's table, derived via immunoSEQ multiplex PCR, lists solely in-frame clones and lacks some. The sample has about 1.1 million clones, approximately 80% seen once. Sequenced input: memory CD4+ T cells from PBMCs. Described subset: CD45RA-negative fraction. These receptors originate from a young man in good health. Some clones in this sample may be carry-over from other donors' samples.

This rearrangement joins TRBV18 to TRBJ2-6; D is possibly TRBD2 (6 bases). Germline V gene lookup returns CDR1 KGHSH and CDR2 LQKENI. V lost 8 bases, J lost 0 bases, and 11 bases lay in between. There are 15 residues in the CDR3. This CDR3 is CASRRESSGANVLTF. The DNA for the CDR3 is TGTGCCAGCAGACGGGAGAGCTCTGGGGCCAACGTCCTGACTTTC.

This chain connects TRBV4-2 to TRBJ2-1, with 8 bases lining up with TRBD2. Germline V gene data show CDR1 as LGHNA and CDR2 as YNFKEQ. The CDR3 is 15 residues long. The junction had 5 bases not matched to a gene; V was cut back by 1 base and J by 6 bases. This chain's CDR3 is CASSQAFGGGNEQFF. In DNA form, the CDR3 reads TGTGCCAGCAGCCAAGCCTTCGGGGGGGGCAATGAGCAGTTCTTC.

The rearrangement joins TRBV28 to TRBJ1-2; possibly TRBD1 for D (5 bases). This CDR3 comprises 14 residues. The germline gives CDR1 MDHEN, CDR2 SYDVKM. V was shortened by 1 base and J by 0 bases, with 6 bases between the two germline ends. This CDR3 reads CASSLLQANYGYTF. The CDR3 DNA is TGTGCCAGCAGTTTATTACAGGCTAACTATGGCTACACCTTC.

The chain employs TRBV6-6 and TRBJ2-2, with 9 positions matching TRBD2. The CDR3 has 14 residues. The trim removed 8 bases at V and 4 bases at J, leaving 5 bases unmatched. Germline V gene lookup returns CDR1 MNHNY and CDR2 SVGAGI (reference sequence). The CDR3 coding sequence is TGTGCCAGCCACCTAGCGGGATCCACCGGGGAGCTGTTTTTT. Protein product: CASHLAGSTGELFF.

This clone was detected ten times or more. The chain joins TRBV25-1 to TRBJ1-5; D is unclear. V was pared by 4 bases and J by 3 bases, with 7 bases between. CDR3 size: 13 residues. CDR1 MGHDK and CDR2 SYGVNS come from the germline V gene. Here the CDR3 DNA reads TGTGCCAGCAGTGGGAGGGACAATCAGCCCCAGCATTTT. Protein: CASSGRDNQPQHF.

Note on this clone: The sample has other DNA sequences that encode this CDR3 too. The CDR3 DNA sequence: TGTGCCTGGAGTGTTCAGGGGATTCAGCCCCAGCATTTT. Its protein product is CAWSVQGIQPQHF. The chain carries TRBV30 and TRBJ1-5; D may be TRBD1 (6 bases). This CDR3 comprises 13 residues. The germline V gene encodes CDR1 GTSNPN and CDR2 SVGIG (reference sequence). V was cut by 0 bases and J by 6 bases, with 9 bases left in between.

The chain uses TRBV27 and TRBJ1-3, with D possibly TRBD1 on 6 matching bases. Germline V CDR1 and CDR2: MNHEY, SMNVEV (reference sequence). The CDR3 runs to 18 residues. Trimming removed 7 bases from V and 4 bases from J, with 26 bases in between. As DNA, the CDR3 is TGTGCCAGCACCTCTACGGGGGCTCTGCTTGGAATGGGAAACACCATATATTTT. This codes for CASTSTGALLGMGNTIYF.

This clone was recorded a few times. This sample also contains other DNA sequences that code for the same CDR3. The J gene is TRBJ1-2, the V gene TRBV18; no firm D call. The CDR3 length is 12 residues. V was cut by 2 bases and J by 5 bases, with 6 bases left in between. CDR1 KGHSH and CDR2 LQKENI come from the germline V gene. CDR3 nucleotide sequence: TGTGCCAGCTCACCAACGGGATATGGCTACACCTTC. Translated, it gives CASSPTGYGYTF.

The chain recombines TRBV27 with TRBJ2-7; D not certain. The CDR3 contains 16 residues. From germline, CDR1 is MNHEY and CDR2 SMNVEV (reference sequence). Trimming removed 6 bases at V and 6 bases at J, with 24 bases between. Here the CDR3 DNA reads TGTGCCAGCAGCGCAAGGCCCTTGGGTTTCGCGGCCGAGCAGTACTTC. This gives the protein CASSARPLGFAAEQYF.

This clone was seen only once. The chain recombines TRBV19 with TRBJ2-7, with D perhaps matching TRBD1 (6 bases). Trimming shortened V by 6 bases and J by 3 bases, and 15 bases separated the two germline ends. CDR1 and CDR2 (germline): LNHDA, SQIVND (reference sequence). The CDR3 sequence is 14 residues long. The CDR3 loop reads CASSIPGHSYEQYF. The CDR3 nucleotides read TGTGCCAGTAGCATTCCGGGACACAGCTACGAGCAGTACTTC.

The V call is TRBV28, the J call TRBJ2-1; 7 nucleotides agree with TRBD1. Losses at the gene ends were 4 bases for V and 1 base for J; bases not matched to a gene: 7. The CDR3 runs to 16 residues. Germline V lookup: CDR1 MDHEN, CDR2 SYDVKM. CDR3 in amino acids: CASSSKQGLSYNEQFF. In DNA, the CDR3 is TGTGCCAGCAGTTCAAAACAGGGGTTATCCTACAATGAGCAGTTCTTC.

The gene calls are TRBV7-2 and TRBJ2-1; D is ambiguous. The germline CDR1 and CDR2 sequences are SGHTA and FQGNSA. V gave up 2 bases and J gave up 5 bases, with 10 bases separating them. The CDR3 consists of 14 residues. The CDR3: CASSLYWGNNEQFF. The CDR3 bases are TGTGCCAGCAGCTTATATTGGGGTAACAATGAGCAGTTCTTC.

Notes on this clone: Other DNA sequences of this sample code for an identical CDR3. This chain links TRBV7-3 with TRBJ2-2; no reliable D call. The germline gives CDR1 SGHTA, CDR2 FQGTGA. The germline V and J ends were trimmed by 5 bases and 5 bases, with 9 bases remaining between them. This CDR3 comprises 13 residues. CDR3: CASSRTPTGELFF. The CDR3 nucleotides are TGTGCCAGCAGCCGGACCCCAACCGGGGAGCTGTTTTTT.

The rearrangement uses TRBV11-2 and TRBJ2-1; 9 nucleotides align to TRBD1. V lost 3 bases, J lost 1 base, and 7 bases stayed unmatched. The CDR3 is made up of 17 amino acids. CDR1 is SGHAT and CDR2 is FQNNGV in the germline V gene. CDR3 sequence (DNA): TGTGCCAGCAGCTTGAATCATGGGACAGGGTCCTACAATGAGCAGTTCTTC. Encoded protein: CASSLNHGTGSYNEQFF.

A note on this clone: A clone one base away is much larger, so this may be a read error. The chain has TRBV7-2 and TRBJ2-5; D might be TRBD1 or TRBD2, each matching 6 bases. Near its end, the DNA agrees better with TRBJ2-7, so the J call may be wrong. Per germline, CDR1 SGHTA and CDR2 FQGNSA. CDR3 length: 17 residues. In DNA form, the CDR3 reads TGTGCCAGCAGCTCGCTGGGTTGGGGACACGGGGGCAGCGAGCAGTACTTC. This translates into CASSSLGWGHGGSEQYF.

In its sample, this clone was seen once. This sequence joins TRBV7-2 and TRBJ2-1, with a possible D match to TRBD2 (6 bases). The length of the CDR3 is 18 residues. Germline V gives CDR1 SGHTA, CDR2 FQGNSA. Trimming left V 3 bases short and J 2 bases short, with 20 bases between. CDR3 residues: CASSFQVRAGRPYNEQFF. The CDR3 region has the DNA TGTGCCAGCAGCTTCCAAGTTCGGGCGGGGAGGCCCTACAATGAGCAGTTCTTC.

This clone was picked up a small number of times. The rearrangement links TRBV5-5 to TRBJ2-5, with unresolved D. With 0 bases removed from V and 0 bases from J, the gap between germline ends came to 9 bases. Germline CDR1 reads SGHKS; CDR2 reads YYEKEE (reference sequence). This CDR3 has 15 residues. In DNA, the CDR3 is TGTGCCAGCAGCTTGGGGCTGAAGTACCAAGAGACCCAGTACTTC. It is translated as CASSLGLKYQETQYF. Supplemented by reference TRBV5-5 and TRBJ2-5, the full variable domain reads DAGVTQSPTHLIKTRGQQVTLRCSPISGHKSVSWYQQVLGQGPQFIFQYYEKEERGRGNFPDRFSARQFPNYSSELNVNALLLGDSALYLCASSLGLKYQETQYFGPGTRLLVL.

DNA for the CDR3: TGTGCCAGTACCCTGAGCGGGATCTCCGGGGAGCTGTTTTTT. This sequence encodes CASTLSGISGELFF. V is TRBV19 and J is TRBJ2-2, with 7 positions matching TRBD2. CDR1 and CDR2 (germline): LNHDA, SQIVND (reference sequence). The CDR3 runs to 14 residues. J gave up 6 bases and V 7 bases, and 8 bases lay outside the gene matches.

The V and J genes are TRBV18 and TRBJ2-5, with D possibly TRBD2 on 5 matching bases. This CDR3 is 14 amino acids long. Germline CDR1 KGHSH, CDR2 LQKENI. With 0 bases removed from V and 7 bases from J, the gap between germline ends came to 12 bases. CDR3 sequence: CASSPPSPGRTQYF. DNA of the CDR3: TGTGCCAGCTCACCACCGAGCCCTGGGAGGACCCAGTACTTC.

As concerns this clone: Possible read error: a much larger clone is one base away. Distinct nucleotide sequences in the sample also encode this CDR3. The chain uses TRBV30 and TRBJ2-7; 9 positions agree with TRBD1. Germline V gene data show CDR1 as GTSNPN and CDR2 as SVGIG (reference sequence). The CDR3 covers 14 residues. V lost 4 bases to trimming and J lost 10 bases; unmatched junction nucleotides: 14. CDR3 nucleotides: TGTGCCTGGAATCCGGGACAGGGAATACTCGAACAGTACTTC. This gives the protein CAWNPGQGILEQYF.

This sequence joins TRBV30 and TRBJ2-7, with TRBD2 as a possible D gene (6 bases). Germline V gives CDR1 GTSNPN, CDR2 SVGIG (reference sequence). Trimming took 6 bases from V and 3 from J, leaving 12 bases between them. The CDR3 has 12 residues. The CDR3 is CACSPGGYEQYF. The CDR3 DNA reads TGTGCCTGTTCCCCCGGGGGCTACGAGCAGTACTTC.

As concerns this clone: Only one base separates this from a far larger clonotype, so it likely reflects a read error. CDR3 DNA: TGTGCCTGGACCCGGACAGGGAAAGAGGCCCAGTACTTC. Its protein is CAWTRTGKEAQYF. The V call is TRBV30, the J call TRBJ2-5; TRBD1 aligns across 8 bases. CDR3 length: 13 amino acids. The germline gives CDR1 GTSNPN, CDR2 SVGIG (reference sequence).

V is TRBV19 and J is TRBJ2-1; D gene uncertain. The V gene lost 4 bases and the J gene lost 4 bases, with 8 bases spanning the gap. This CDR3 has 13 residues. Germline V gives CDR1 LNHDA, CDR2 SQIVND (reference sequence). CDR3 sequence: CASSSGGYNEQFF. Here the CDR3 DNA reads TGTGCCAGTAGTAGTGGCGGTTACAATGAGCAGTTCTTC.

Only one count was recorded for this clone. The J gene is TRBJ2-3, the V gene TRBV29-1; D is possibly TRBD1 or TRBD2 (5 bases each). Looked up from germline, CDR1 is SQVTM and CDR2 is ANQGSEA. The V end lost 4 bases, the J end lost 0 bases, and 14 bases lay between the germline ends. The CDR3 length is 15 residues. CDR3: CSVVGGGTSTDTQYF. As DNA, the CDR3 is TGCAGCGTTGTGGGTGGGGGAACTAGCACAGATACGCAGTATTTT.

CDR3 coding DNA: TGTGCCAGCACCCGCACAGATACGCAGTATTTT. Protein: CASTRTDTQYF. The chain is built from TRBV7-9 and TRBJ2-3; D is undetermined. Between the trimmed V and J ends, which lost 7 bases and 1 base, there was a span of 3 bases. The CDR3 contains 11 residues. From germline, CDR1 is SEHNR and CDR2 FQNEAQ (reference sequence).

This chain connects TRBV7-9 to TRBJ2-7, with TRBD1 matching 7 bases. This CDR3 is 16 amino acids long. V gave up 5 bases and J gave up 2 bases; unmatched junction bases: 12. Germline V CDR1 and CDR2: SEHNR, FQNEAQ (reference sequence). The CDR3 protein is CASSAPPRQGTYEQYF. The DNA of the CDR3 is TGTGCCAGCAGCGCACCCCCTCGACAGGGAACCTACGAGCAGTACTTC.

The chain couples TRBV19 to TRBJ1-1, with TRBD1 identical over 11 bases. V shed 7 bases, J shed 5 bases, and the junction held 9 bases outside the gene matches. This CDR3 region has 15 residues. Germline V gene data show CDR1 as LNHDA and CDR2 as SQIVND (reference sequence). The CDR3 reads CASTLDRGQRTEAFF. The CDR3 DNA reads TGTGCCAGTACTCTGGACAGGGGGCAGCGGACTGAAGCTTTCTTT. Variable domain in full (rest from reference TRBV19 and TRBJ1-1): DGGITQSPKYLFRKEGQNVTLSCEQNLNHDAMYWYRQDPGQGLRLIYYSQIVNDFQKGDIAEGYSVSREKKESFPLTVTSAQKNPTAFYLCASTLDRGQRTEAFFGQGTRLTVV.

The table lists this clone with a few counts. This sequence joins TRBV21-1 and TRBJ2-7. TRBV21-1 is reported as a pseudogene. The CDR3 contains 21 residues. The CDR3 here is CASSPPTHPGRPVRSTPEQYF. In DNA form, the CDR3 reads TGTGCCAGCAGCCCCCCAACCCACCCGGGACGGCCAGTTCGGAGTACTCCCGAGCAGTACTTC.